This T cell receptor (beta chain) was obtained from a study of CD8 T cells in Susac syndrome. The CDR3 has 15 residues. Germline loops: CDR1 LGHNA, CDR2 YSLEER. V gave up 0 bases and J gave up 0 bases, with 9 bases separating them. Random hexamers were used to reverse transcribe the RNA input (roughly 0.5 to 1 ug). With immunoSEQ multiplex PCR, TCR beta CDR3 was amplified across 54 Vbeta and 13 Jbeta. TCRdb redid the calling of the immunoSEQ multiplex PCR reads with MiXCR, one entry per CDR3 protein. Of about 130,000 distinct CDR3 sequences detected, around 94% appear once; the ten largest clones hold 0.2% to 0.25%.

The receptor comes from a human donor with Susac syndrome. Material for sequencing was CD8+ T cells from PBMCs. This chain connects TRBV4-3 to TRBJ2-7; D gene unclear. The chain's CDR3 is CASSQEWNPSYEQYF. The CDR3 DNA reads as TGCGCCAGCAGCCAAGAATGGAACCCCTCCTACGAGCAGTACTTC.